Described below is a single TCR beta chain sequence and its context. CDR3 size: 14 residues. Germline V CDR1 and CDR2: DFQATT, SNEGSKA (reference sequence). The J segment lost 4 bases and the V segment lost 6 bases, leaving 3 bases of the junction unmatched. The sample comes from a study of blood T cells in healthy people across ages. Primers used in a second PCR of roughly 6 to 12 cycles were a sample-barcoded 5' primer and a J-beta primer mix. From the 5' RACE reads, TCRdb called clonotypes with MiXCR, one entry per CDR3 protein. The table shows some 1.5 million distinct CDR3 sequences, with about 42% occurring only once.

The genes are TRBV20-1 and TRBJ2-5; 15 bases map to TRBD2. The specimen sequenced was blood. This clonotype was sampled from a woman aged 18-30 years in good health. The CDR3 reads CSATGLAGGETQYF. The CDR3 nucleotides read TGCAGTGCAACGGGACTAGCGGGAGGAGAGACCCAGTACTTC.